These 15 T cell receptor beta chains originate from one sample sequenced in a study of a mutant IDH1 vaccine in newly diagnosed glioma. Profiling relied on immunoSEQ multiplex PCR, and the TCRdb table lists in-frame clones only, not all of them. The sample shows around 30,000 clones, about 80% of them seen only once. Stated time point: baseline, week 1 (first vaccination visit). Treatment noted: pre-vaccination baseline after standard-of-care therapy. The source material was peripheral blood mononuclear cells (PBMCs), sampled from a glioma patient treated with radiotherapy, temozolomide or both. These TCRs come from a man in his forties or fifties with glioma. Some clones in this sample may be carry-over from other donors' samples.

V gene TRBV2 combines with J gene TRBJ1-1; 8 nucleotides match TRBD1. The CDR3 covers 15 residues. Germline V CDR1 and CDR2: SNHLY, FYNNEI. Trimming removed 5 bases from V and 0 bases from J; junction bases left unmatched: 5. In nucleotides, the CDR3 is TGTGCCAGCAGTAGGACAGGGCCTATGAACACTGAAGCTTTCTTT. Translation gives CASSRTGPMNTEAFF.

The rearrangement links TRBV7-2 to TRBJ1-6, with D possibly matching TRBD1 (5 bases). CDR3 length: 15 amino acids. Trimming stripped 5 bases from V and 5 bases from J, with 13 bases between. Germline values: CDR1 SGHTA, CDR2 FQGNSA. CDR3: CASSPAEGDNSPLHF. For the CDR3, the DNA is TGTGCCAGCAGCCCGGCGGAAGGGGATAATTCACCCCTCCACTTT.

This CDR3 reads CASSSPETGALEQYF. In nucleotides, the CDR3 is TGTGCCAGCAGTTCTCCGGAGACAGGGGCCTTGGAGCAGTACTTC. This chain connects TRBV27 to TRBJ2-7, with TRBD1 matching 8 bases. Germline CDR1 is MNHEY and CDR2 is SMNVEV (reference sequence). This CDR3 comprises 15 residues. The ends lost 4 bases at V and 7 bases at J; junction bases unmatched: 12.

This clone was recorded a few times. The chain couples TRBV30 to TRBJ1-4; D not certain. The CDR3 has 10 amino acids. Germline V gives CDR1 GTSNPN, CDR2 SVGIG (reference sequence). Trimming removed 4 bases from V and 5 bases from J, with 2 bases in between. CDR3 sequence reads: CAWKNEKLFF. The CDR3 DNA reads as TGTGCCTGGAAGAATGAAAAACTGTTTTTT.

The chain joins TRBV2 to TRBJ2-1, with D unresolved. The V gene's germline CDR1 is SNHLY and CDR2 FYNNEI. CDR3 size: 17 residues. Deletions cut 3 bases from V and 0 bases from J, with 15 bases between. The CDR3: CASSEVGFSSSYNEQFF. The DNA of the CDR3 is TGTGCCAGCAGTGAGGTTGGTTTCTCCAGCTCCTACAATGAGCAGTTCTTC.

This clone was detected once. The genes are TRBV11-2 and TRBJ1-4; the D gene is possibly TRBD1 (5 bases). Trimming pared 5 bases from V and 8 bases from J, leaving 12 bases between. Looked up from germline, CDR1 is SGHAT and CDR2 is FQNNGV. The length of the CDR3 is 13 residues. CDR3 DNA sequence: TGTGCCAGCAGCAAGACAGCCAACGAAAAACTGTTTTTT. Its translation: CASSKTANEKLFF.

The chain links TRBV7-9 to TRBJ2-2; 9 nucleotides align to TRBD1. This CDR3 region has 16 residues. J was trimmed by 6 bases and V by 3 bases; bases with no gene match: 8. Germline CDR1 reads SEHNR; CDR2 reads FQNEAQ (reference sequence). The DNA for the CDR3 is TGTGCCAGCAGCTTGGGGACAGGGTCATTCGCCGGGGAGCTGTTTTTT. It is translated as CASSLGTGSFAGELFF.

The V call is TRBV28, the J call TRBJ2-2; D is undetermined. CDR1 and CDR2 (germline): MDHEN, SYDVKM. The V gene lost 6 bases and the J gene lost 5 bases, with 10 bases spanning the gap. CDR3 size: 13 residues. CDR3 nucleotides: TGTGCCAGCAGGGCGCAAGATACCGGGGAGCTGTTTTTT. The encoded protein is CASRAQDTGELFF.

As to this clone: A read error may produce the germline difference seen at one junction end. The gene calls are TRBV19 and TRBJ1-5, with a possible D match to TRBD1 (5 bases). Germline lookup yields CDR1 LNHDA and CDR2 SQIVND (reference sequence). The CDR3 loop spans 14 amino acids. The CDR3 coding sequence is TGCTTAAGGGACGGCCGATTGAGCAATCAGCCCCAGCATTTT. Protein product: CLRDGRLSNQPQHF.

The chain has TRBV27 and TRBJ2-7; a possible D gene is TRBD1 (5 bases). This CDR3 region has 16 residues. CDR1 MNHEY and CDR2 SMNVEV come from the germline V gene (reference sequence). Deletions cut 6 bases from V and 3 bases from J, with 21 bases between. CDR3 sequence reads: CASSQNTWGSSYEQYF. The CDR3 bases are TGTGCCAGCAGCCAAAACACCTGGGGCTCTAGCTACGAGCAGTACTTC.

The CDR3 reads CASSKDPGSSGNTIYF. The CDR3 DNA follows: TGTGCCAGCAGCAAAGACCCCGGGAGCTCTGGAAACACCATATATTTT. The chain carries TRBV9 and TRBJ1-3; D remains unclear. CDR1 is SGDLS, CDR2 YYNGEE, per germline. This CDR3 is 16 amino acids long. The V and J ends lost 4 bases and 0 bases respectively, with 14 bases between them.

The gene calls are TRBV5-1 and TRBJ2-7; 7 bases are shared with TRBD1. This CDR3 comprises 14 residues. Trimming removed 4 bases from V and 3 bases from J; junction bases left unmatched: 7. The germline gives CDR1 SGHRS, CDR2 YFSETQ. CDR3 in amino acids: CASSLRWDSYEQYF. CDR3 coding DNA: TGCGCCAGCAGCCTGAGGTGGGACAGCTACGAGCAGTACTTC.

V is TRBV6-1 and J is TRBJ2-1, with 7 nucleotides matching TRBD2. Germline loops: CDR1 MNHNS, CDR2 SASEGT. V dropped 5 bases and J dropped 0; count of bases not matched to a gene: 4. The CDR3 consists of 15 residues. The CDR3 nucleotides are TGTGCCAGCAGTATAGCGGGCTACTCCTACAATGAGCAGTTCTTC. Translating it yields CASSIAGYSYNEQFF.

This chain joins TRBV6-1 and TRBJ1-5; TRBD1 agrees at 7 bases. The CDR3 loop spans 14 amino acids. The germline gives CDR1 MNHNS, CDR2 SASEGT. V was pared by 5 bases and J by 3 bases, with 4 bases of the junction left unmatched. The DNA of the CDR3 is TGTGCCAGCAGTAGAGGACAGGTCAATCAGCCCCAGCATTTT. Residues: CASSRGQVNQPQHF.

The V call is TRBV7-2, the J call TRBJ1-1; TRBD1 is a possible D gene (6 bases). V lost 5 bases and J lost 4, with 17 bases in between. CDR1 and CDR2 from the germline V gene are SGHTA and FQGNSA. The CDR3 runs to 15 residues. CDR3 nucleotide sequence: TGTGCCAGCAGCACCGAGGGGGGGAAGGGCACTGAAGCTTTCTTT. Residues: CASSTEGGKGTEAFF.